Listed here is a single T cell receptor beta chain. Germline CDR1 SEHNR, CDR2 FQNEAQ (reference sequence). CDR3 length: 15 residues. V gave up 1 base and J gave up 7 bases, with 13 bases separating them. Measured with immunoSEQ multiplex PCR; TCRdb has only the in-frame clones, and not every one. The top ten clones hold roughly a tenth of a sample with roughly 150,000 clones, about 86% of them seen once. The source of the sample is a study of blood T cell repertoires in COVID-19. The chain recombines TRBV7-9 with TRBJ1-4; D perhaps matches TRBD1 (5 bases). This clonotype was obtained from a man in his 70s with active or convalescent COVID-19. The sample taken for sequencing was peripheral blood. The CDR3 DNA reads TGTGCCAGCAGCTTAGGAATAGGGGCGTCTGAAAAACTGTTTTTT. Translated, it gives CASSLGIGASEKLFF.